This T cell receptor beta chain originates from a study of blood T cell repertoires in COVID-19. In the original workflow: Counts of nucleated cells, estimated from reference gene primer amplification, were obtained. Produced via immunoSEQ multiplex PCR; TCRdb's table is partial and in-frame only. V, J and clone size are those of that table, while D and trimming were read from the DNA. The sample includes fewer than 200,000 clones, approximately 90% seen only once; the top ten take approximately 0.5%. A single count supports this clone. Sequencing used peripheral blood. This receptor was taken from a man over 45 with acute or convalescent COVID-19.

The CDR3 region is CASRQDIPETQYF. The CDR3 bases are TGTGCCAGCAGACAAGACATTCCCGAGACCCAGTACTTC. J is TRBJ2-5 and V is TRBV7-9; no clear D. V lost 6 bases to trimming and J lost 5 bases, with 13 bases between them. This CDR3 has 13 residues. Germline V gene sequence: CDR1 SEHNR, CDR2 FQNEAQ (reference sequence).